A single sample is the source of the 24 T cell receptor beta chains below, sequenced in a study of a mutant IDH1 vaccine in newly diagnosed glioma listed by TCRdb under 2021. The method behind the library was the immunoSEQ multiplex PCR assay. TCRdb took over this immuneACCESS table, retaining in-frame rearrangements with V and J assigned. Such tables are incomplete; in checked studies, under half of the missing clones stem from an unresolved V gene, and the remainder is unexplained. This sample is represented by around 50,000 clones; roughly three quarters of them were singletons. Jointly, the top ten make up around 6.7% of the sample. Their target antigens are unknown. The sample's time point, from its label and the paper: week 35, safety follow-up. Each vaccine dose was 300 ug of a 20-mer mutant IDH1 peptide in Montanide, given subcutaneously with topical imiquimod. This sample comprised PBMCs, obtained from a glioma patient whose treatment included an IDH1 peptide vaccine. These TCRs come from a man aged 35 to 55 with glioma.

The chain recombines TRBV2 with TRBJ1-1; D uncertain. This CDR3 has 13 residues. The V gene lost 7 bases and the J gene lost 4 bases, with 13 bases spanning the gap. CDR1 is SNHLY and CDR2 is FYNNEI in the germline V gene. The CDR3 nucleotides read TGTGCCAGCATCCTGGACCTGGGCACTGAAGCTTTCTTT. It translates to CASILDLGTEAFF.

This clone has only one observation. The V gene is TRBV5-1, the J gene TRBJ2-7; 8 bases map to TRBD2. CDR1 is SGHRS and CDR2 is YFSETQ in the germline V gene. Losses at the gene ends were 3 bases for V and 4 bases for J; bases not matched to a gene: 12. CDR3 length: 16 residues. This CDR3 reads CASSSARGGRGYEQYF. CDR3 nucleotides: TGCGCCAGCAGCTCCGCCCGGGGGGGCAGGGGTTACGAGCAGTACTTC.

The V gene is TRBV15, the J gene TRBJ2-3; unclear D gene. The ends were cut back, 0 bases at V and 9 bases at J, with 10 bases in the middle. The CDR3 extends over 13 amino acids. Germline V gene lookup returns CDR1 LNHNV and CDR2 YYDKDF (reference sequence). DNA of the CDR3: TGTGCCACCAGCAGAGATCCAGCGAAAACGCAGTATTTT. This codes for CATSRDPAKTQYF.

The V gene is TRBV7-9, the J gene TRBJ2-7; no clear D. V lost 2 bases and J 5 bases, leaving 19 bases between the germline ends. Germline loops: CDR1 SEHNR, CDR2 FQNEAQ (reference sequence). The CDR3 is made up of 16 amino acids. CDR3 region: CASSLHLDRGWNEQYF. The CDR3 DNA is TGTGCCAGCAGCTTACACTTGGACCGTGGGTGGAACGAGCAGTACTTC.

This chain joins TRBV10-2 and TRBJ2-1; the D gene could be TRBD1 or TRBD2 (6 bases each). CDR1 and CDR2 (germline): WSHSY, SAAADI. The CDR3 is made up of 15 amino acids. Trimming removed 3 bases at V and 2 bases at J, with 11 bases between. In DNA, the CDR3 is TGCGCCAGCAGTGATCGGGGGCTGGCCTACAATGAGCAGTTCTTC. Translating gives CASSDRGLAYNEQFF.

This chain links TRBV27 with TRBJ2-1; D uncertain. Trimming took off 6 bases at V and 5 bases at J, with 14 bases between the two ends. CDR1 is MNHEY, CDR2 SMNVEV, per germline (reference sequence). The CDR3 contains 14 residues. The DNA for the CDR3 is TGTGCCAGCAGCACTTATGGCGGAGACAATGAGCAGTTCTTC. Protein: CASSTYGGDNEQFF.

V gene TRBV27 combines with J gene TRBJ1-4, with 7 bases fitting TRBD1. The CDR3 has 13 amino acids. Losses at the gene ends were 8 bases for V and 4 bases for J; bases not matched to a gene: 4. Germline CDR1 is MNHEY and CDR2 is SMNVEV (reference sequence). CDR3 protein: CASGTVLNEKLFF. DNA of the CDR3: TGTGCCAGCGGGACAGTTCTTAATGAAAAACTGTTTTTT.

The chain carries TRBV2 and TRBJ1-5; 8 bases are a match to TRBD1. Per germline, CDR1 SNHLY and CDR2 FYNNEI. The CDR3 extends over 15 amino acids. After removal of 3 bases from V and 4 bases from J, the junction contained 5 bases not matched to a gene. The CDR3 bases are TGTGCCAGCAGTGAGCAGGGGGCAGGGAATCAGCCCCAGCATTTT. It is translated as CASSEQGAGNQPQHF.

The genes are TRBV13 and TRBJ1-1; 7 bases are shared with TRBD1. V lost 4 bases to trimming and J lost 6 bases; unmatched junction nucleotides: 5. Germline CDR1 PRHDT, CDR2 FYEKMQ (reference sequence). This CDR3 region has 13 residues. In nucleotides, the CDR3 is TGTGCCAGCAGCTCAAGGGGGCACGCTGAAGCTTTCTTT. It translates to CASSSRGHAEAFF.

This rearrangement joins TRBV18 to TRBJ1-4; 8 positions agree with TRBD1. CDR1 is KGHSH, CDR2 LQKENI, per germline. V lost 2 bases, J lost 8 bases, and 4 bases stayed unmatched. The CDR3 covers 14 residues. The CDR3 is CASSPGQGGEKLFF. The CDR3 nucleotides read TGTGCCAGCTCACCAGGACAGGGAGGGGAAAAACTGTTTTTT. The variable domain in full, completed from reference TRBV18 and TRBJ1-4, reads NAGVMQNPRHLVRRRGQEARLRCSPMKGHSHVYWYRQLPEEGLKFMVYLQKENIIDESGMPKERFSAEFPKEGPSILRIQQVVRGDSAAYFCASSPGQGGEKLFFGSGTQLSVL.

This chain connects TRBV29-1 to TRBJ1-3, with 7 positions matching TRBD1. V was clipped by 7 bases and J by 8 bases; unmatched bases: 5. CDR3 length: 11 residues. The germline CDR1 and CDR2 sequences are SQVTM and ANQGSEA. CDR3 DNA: TGCAGCGGGCAGGGGGGATACACCATATATTTT. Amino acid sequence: CSGQGGYTIYF.

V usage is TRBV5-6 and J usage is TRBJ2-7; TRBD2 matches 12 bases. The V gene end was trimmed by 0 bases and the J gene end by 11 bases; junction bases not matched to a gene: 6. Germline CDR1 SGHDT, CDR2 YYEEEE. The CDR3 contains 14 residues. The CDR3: CASSLALAGGQEYF. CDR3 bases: TGTGCCAGCAGCTTGGCGCTAGCGGGGGGGCAGGAGTACTTC.

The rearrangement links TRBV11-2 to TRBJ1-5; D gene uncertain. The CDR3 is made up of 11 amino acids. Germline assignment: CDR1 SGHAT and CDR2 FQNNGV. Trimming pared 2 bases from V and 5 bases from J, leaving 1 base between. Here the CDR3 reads CASSLYQPQHF. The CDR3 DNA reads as TGTGCCAGCAGCTTATATCAGCCCCAGCATTTT.

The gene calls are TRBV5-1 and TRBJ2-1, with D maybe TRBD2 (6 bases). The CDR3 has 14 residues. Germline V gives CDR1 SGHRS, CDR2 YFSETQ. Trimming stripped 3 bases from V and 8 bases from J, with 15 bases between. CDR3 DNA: TGCGCCAGCAGCTGGGGCCGGGGACTGGATGAGCAGTTCTTC. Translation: CASSWGRGLDEQFF.

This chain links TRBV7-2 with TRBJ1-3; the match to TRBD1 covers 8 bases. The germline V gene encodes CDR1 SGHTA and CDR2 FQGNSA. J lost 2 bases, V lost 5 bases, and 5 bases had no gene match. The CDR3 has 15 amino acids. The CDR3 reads CASSRTGTTGNTIYF. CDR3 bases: TGTGCCAGCAGCCGGACAGGGACGACTGGAAACACCATATATTTT.

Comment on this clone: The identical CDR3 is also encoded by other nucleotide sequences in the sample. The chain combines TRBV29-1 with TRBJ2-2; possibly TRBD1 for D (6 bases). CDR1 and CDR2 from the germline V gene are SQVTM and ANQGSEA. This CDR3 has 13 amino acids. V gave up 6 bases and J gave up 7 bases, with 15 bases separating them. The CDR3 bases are TGCAGCGTGGATCAGGGGTTGGGCGGGGAGCTGTTTTTT. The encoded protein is CSVDQGLGGELFF.

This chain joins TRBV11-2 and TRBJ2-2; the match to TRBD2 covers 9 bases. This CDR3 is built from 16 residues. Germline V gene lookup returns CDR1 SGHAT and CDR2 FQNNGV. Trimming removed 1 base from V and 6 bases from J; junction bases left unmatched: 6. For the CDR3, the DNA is TGTGCCAGCAGCTTAGTAGCTAGCGGGGACCCCGGGGAGCTGTTTTTT. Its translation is CASSLVASGDPGELFF.

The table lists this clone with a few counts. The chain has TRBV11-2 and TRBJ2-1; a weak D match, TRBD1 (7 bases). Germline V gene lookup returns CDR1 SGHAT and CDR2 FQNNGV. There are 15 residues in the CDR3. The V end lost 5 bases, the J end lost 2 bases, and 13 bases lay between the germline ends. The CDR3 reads CASSGQGGAYNEQFF. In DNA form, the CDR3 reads TGTGCCAGCAGCGGTCAGGGGGGAGCCTACAATGAGCAGTTCTTC.

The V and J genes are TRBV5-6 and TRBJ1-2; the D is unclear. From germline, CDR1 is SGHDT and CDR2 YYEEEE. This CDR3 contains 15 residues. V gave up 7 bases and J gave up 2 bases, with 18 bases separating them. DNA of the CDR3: TGTGCCAGCGGCCGTTTGGGCGGCTCAAACTATGGCTACACCTTC. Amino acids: CASGRLGGSNYGYTF.

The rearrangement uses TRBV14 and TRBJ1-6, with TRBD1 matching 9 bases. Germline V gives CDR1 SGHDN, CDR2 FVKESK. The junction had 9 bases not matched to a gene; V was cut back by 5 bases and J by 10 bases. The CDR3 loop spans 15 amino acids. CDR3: CASSSGTGTSSPLHF. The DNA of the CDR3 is TGTGCCAGCAGCTCTGGGACAGGGACCTCGTCACCCCTCCACTTT.

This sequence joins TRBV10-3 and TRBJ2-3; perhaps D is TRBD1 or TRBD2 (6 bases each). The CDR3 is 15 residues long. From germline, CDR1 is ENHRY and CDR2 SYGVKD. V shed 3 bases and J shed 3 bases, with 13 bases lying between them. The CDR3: CAISEIGGITDTQYF. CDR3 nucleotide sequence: TGTGCCATCAGTGAAATCGGGGGCATAACAGATACGCAGTATTTT.

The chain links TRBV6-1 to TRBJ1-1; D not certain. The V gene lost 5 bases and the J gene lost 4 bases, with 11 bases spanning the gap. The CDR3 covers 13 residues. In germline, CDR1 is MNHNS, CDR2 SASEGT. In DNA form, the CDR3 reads TGTGCCAGCAGTCCGCGTTGGGGCACTGAAGCTTTCTTT. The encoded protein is CASSPRWGTEAFF.

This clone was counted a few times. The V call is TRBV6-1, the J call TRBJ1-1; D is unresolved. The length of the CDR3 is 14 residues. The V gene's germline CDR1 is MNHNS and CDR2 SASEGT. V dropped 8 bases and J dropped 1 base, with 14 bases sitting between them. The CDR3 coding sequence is TGTGCCAGCTCTGGAGATGCCCGGAACACTGAAGCTTTCTTT. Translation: CASSGDARNTEAFF.

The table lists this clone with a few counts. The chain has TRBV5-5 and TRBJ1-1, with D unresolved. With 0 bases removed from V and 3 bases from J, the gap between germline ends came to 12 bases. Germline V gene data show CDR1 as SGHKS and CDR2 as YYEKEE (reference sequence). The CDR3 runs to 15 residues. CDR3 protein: CASSLAAATYTEAFF. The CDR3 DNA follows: TGTGCCAGCAGCTTGGCGGCAGCTACCTACACTGAAGCTTTCTTT.